Sequencing of this T cell receptor beta chain was carried out in a study of vaccination effects on CD4 cells after COVID-19. Study background: Relative to the second dose, post-vaccine samples were obtained a median of 72 days later.

The CDR3 has 19 residues. Germline V CDR1 and CDR2: SGHRS, YFSETQ. Trimming removed 3 bases from V and 0 bases from J; junction bases left unmatched: 11. Sequencing was performed with immunoSEQ multiplex PCR; in TCRdb, only in-frame clones are kept and a portion is missing. The sample consists of more than 55,000 clones, approximately 80% of them appearing once. Scientists isolated CD4+ T cells after a roughly 10-day culture period ended. Subjects were given two BNT162b2 or mRNA-1273 vaccine doses. A word on this clone: Its antigen remains unknown.

This receptor was taken from a human donor who received a COVID-19 vaccine. The sample here was CD4+ T cells from PBMCs cultured without peptide, taken after COVID-19 vaccination. The chain links TRBV5-1 to TRBJ2-2, with 10 bases matching TRBD1. CDR3 in amino acids: CASSSRQGARAPNTGELFF. DNA of the CDR3: TGCGCCAGCAGCTCCCGACAGGGGGCGAGGGCTCCGAACACCGGGGAGCTGTTTTTT.